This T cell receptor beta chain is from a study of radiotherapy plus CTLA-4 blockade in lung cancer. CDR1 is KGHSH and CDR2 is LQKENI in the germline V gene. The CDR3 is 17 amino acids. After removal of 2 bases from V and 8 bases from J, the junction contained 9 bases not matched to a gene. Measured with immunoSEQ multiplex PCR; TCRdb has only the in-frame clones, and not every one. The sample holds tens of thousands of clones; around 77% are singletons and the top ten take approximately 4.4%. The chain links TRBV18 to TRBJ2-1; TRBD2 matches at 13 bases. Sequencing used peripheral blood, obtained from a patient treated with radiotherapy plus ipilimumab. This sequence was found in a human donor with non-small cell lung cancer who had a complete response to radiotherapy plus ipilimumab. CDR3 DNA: TGTGCCAGCTCACCAGTACTAGCGGGGGGGCCGTTTTATGAGCAGTTCTTC. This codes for CASSPVLAGGPFYEQFF.